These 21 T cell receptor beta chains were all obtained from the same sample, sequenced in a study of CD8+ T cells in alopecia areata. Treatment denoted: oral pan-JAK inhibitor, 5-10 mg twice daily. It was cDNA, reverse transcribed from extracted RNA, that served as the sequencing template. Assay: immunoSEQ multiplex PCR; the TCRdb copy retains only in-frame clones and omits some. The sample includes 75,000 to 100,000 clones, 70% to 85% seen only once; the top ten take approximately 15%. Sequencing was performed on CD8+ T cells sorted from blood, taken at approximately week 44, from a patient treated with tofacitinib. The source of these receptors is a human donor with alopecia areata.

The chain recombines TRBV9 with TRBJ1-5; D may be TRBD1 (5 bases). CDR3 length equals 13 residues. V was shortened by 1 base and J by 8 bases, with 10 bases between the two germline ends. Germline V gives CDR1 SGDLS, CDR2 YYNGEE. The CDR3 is CASSVSVGEPQHF. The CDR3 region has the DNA TGTGCCAGCAGCGTATCGGTGGGGGAGCCCCAGCATTTT.

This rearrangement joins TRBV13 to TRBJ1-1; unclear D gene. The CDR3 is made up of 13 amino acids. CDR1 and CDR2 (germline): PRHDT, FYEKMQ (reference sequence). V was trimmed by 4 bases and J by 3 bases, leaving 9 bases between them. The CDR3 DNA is TGTGCCAGCAGCTCCTCCGCGCACACTGAAGCTTTCTTT. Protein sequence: CASSSSAHTEAFF.

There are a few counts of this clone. The CDR3 region is CSVLWNYGYTF. CDR3 bases: TGCAGCGTTTTGTGGAACTATGGCTACACCTTC. The V call is TRBV29-1, the J call TRBJ1-2; D gene unclear. The germline gives CDR1 SQVTM, CDR2 ANQGSEA. V lost 5 bases to trimming and J lost 2 bases, with 6 bases between them. This CDR3 region has 11 residues.

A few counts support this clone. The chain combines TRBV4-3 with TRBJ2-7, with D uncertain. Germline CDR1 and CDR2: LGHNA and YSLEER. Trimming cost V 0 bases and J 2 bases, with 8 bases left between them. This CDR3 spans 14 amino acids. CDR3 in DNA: TGCGCCAGCAGCCAAGATTCCGGAACCTACGAGCAGTACTTC. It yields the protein CASSQDSGTYEQYF.

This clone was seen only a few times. CDR3 DNA sequence: TGTGCCAGCAGTCCCCGGATCGGCAATCAGCCCCAGCATTTT. This encodes CASSPRIGNQPQHF. This rearrangement joins TRBV27 to TRBJ1-5; D gene unclear. The germline gives CDR1 MNHEY, CDR2 SMNVEV (reference sequence). V gave up 5 bases and J gave up 2 bases, with 10 bases separating them. The CDR3 extends over 14 amino acids.

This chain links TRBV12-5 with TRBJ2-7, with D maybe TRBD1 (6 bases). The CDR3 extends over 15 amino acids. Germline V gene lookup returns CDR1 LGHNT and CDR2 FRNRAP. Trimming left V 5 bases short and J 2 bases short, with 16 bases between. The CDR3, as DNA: TGTGCTAGTGGTCCGCCGACCGGACAGACCTACGAGCAGTACTTC. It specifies CASGPPTGQTYEQYF.

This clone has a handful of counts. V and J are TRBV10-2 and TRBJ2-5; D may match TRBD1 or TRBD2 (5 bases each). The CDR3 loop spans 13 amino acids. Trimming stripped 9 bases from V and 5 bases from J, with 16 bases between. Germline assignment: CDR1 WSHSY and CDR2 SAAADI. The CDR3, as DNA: TGCGCCAGTATCAGGGCGGGTGGGGAGACCCAGTACTTC. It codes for CASIRAGGETQYF.

DNA of the CDR3: TGTGCCAGTAGCAAGACAGGGGGCGGCCCGCATCAGCCCCAGCATTTT. Encoded protein: CASSKTGGGPHQPQHF. The chain links TRBV19 to TRBJ1-5; 10 bases are a match to TRBD1. CDR1 LNHDA and CDR2 SQIVND come from the germline V gene (reference sequence). There are 16 residues in the CDR3. The ends lost 6 bases at V and 5 bases at J; junction bases unmatched: 10.

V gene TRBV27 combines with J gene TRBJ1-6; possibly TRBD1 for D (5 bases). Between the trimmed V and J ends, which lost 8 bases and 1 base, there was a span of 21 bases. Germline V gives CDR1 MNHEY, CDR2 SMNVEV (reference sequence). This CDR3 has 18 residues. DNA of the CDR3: TGTGCCAGCCCCAAAGGGGCTCGGGGACGGTCCTATAATTCACCCCTCCACTTT. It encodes CASPKGARGRSYNSPLHF.

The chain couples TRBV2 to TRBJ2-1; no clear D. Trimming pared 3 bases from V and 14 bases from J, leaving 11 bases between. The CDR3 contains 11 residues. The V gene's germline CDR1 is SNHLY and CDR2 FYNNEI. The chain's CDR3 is CASSEPRLEFF. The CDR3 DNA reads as TGTGCCAGCAGTGAGCCCCGACTGGAGTTCTTC.

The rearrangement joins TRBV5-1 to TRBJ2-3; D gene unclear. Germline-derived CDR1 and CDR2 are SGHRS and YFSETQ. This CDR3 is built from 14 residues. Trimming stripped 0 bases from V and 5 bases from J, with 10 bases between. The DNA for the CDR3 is TGCGCCAGCAGCTTGGAGTCGTTGGGAGATACGCAGTATTTT. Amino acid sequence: CASSLESLGDTQYF.

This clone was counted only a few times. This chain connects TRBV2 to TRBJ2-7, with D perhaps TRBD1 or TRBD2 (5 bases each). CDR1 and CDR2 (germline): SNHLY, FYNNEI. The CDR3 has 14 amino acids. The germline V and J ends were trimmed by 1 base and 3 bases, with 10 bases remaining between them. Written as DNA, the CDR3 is TGTGCCAGCAGTGAAGTTCGGGGCAACTACGAGCAGTACTTC. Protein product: CASSEVRGNYEQYF.

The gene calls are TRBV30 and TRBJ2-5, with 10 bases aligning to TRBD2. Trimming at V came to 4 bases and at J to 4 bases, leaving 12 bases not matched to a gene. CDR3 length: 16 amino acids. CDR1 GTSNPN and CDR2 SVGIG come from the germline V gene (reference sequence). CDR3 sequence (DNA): TGTGCCTGGAAGGTAGCGGGGGGCCGTTTGGGAGAGACCCAGTACTTC. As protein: CAWKVAGGRLGETQYF.

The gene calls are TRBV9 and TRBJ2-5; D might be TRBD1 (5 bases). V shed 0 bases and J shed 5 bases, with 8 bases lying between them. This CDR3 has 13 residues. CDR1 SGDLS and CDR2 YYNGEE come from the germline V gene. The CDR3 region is CASSVGQRETQYF. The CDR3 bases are TGTGCCAGCAGCGTAGGACAGAGGGAGACCCAGTACTTC.

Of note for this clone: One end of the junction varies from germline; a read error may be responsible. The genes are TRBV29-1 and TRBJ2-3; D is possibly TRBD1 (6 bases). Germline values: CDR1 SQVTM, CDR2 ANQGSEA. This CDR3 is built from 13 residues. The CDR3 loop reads CSVEGGSTDTQYF. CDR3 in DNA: TGCAGCGTGGAAGGGGGAAGCACAGATACGCAGTATTTT.

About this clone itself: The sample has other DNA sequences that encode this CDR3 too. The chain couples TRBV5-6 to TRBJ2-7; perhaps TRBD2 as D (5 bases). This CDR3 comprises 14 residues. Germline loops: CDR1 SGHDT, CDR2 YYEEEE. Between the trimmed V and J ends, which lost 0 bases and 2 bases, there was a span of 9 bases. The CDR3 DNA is TGTGCCAGCAGCTTGGGCGCCGGGACCTACGAGCAGTACTTC. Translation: CASSLGAGTYEQYF.

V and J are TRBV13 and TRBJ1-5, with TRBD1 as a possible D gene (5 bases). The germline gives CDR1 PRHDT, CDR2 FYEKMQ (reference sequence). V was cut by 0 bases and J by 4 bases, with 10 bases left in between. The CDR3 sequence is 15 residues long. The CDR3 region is CASSLGRSGNQPQHF. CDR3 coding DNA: TGTGCCAGCAGCTTAGGCCGGTCAGGGAATCAGCCCCAGCATTTT.

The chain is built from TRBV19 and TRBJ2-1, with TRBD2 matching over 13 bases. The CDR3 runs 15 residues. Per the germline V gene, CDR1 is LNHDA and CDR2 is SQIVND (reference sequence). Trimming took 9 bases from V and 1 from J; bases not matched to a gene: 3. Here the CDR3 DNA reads TGTGCCAGCTTGACTAGCGGGGGGTCCTACAATGAGCAGTTCTTC. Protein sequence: CASLTSGGSYNEQFF.

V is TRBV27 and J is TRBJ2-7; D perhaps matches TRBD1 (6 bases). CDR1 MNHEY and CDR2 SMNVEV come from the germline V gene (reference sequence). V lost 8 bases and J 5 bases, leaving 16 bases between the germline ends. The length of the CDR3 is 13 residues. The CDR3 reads CASRAGAGDEQYF. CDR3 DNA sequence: TGTGCCAGCCGGGCCGGGGCAGGGGACGAGCAGTACTTC.

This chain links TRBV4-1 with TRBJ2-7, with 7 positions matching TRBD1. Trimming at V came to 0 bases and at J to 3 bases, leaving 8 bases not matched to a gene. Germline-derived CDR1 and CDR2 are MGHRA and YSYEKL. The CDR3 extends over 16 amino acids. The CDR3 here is CASSQDVQGSRYEQYF. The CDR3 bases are TGCGCCAGCAGCCAAGATGTACAGGGGAGCCGCTACGAGCAGTACTTC.

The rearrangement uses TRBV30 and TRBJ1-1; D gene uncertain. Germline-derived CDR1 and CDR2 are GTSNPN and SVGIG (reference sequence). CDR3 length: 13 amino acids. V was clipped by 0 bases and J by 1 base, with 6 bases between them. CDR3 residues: CAWSVFGNTEAFF. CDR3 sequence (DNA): TGTGCCTGGAGTGTATTCGGGAACACTGAAGCTTTCTTT.